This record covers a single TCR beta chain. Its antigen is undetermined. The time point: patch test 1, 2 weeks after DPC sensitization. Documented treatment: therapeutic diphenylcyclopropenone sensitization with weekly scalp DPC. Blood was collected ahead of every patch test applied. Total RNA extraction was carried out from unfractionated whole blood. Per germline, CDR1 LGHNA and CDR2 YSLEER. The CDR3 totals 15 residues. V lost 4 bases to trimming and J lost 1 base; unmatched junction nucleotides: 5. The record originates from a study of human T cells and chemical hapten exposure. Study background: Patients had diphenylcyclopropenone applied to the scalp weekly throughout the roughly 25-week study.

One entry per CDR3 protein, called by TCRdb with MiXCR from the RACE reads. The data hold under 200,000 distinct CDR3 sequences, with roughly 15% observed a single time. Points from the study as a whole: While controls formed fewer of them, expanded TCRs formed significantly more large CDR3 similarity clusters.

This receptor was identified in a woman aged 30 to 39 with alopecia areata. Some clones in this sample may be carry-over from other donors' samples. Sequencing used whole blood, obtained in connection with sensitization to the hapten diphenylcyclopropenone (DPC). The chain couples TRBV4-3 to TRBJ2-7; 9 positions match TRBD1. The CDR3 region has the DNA TGCGCCAGCAGCCGGGGACAGGGACTATCCTACGAGCAGTACTTC. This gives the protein CASSRGQGLSYEQYF.